Detailed here is one T cell receptor (beta chain). Its specificity is unknown. The CDR3 is 13 amino acids. CDR1 SGHNT and CDR2 YENEEA come from the germline V gene. V lost 1 base to trimming and J lost 5 bases, with 8 bases between them. This sample was included in a study of shared clonotypes between healthy human individuals. Study at large: Plates per donor: three CD4 naive, three CD4 memory, two CD8 naive, one CD8 memory. Study-level findings and limits: Across four donors, naive CD4 shared 5% to 6.5%, naive CD8 less than 4%, memory CD4 more than 2%, memory CD8 around 0.42%. Generally, naive subsets came out with larger estimated richness than memory subsets. Incomplete sequencing of sorted subsets was indicated by rarefaction despite large depth.

TCRdb keeps only in-frame clones here, not all; method: immunoSEQ multiplex PCR. In the table there are some 790,000 clones, 55% to 75% of which are singletons. Sequencing was performed on memory CD4+ T cells sorted from blood. Subset specified: CD45RA-negative fraction. The TCR comes from a woman aged 25 to 39 in good health. The V call is TRBV11-3, the J call TRBJ2-5; D call uncertain. The CDR3 nucleotides read TGTGCCAGCAGCTTAGGACTCGGTGAGACCCAGTACTTC. Its protein product is CASSLGLGETQYF.